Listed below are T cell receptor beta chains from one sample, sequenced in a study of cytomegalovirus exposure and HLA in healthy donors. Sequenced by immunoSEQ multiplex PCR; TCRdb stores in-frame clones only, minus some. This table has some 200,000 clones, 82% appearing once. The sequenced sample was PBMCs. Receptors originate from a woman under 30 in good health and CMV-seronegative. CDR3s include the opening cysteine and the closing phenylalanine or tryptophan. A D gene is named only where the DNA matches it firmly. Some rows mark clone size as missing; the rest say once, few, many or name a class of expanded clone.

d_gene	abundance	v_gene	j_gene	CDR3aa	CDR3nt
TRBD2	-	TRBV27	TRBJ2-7	CASSLSAGLVNEQYF	TGTGCCAGCAGTTTATCAGCGGGACTAGTAAACGAGCAGTACTTC
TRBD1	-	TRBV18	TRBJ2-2	CASSPLGTGVSGELFF	TGTGCCAGCTCACCCCTTGGGACAGGGGTTTCCGGGGAGCTGTTTTTT
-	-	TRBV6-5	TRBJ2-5	CASSYSGGQETQYF	TGTGCCAGCAGTTACTCGGGCGGGCAAGAGACCCAGTACTTC
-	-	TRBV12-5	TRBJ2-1	CASGLATGPYNEQFF	TGTGCTAGTGGTTTGGCAACAGGCCCCTACAATGAGCAGTTCTTC
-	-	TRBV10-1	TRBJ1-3	CASSDDIDSAGNTIYF	TGCGCCAGCAGTGATGATATCGACAGCGCTGGAAACACCATATATTTT
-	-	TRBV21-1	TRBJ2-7	CASSHDKSRGTGHLYEQYF	TGTGCCAGCAGCCACGATAAGAGCCGGGGGACAGGGCACTTATACGAGCAGTACTTC
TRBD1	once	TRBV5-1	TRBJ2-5	CASSSGTGSYETQYF	TGCGCCAGCAGCTCCGGGACAGGGTCGTACGAGACCCAGTACTTC
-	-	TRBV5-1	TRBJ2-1	CASSLPTASYNEQFF	TGCGCCAGCAGCCTCCCAACAGCCAGTTATAATGAGCAGTTCTTC
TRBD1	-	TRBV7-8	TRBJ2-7	CASSFRQGADEQYF	TGTGCCAGCAGCTTTAGACAGGGGGCAGACGAGCAGTACTTC
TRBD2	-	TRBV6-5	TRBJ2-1	CASSPSGGAFEQFF	TGTGCCAGCAGCCCCTCGGGAGGGGCGTTTGAGCAGTTCTTC
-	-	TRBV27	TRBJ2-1	CASSFRSGAHNEQFF	TGTGCCAGCAGTTTCCGATCGGGAGCCCACAATGAGCAGTTCTTC
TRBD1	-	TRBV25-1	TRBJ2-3	CASSGDRGQADTQYF	TGTGCCAGCAGTGGGGACAGGGGGCAGGCAGATACGCAGTATTTT
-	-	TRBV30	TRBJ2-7	CAWSARVSTEQYF	TGTGCCTGGAGTGCCAGGGTGAGTACCGAGCAGTACTTC
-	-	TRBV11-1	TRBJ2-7	CASSPGRVDHEQYF	TGTGCCAGCAGCCCGGGCAGGGTTGACCACGAGCAGTACTTC
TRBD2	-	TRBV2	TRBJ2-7	CASRSGTIAYEQYF	TGTGCCAGCAGGTCCGGGACTATTGCCTACGAGCAGTACTTC
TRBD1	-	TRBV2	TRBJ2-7	CASSEVGTGRDPEQYF	TGTGCCAGCAGTGAAGTGGGGACAGGTCGAGACCCCGAGCAGTACTTC
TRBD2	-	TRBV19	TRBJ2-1	CASSESGGAGNEQFF	TGTGCCAGTAGTGAAAGCGGGGGGGCGGGTAATGAGCAGTTCTTC
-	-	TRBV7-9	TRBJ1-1	CASSLRGTEAFF	TGTGCCAGCAGCTTAAGGGGGACTGAAGCTTTCTTT
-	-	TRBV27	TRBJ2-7	CASSQRTSLYEQYF	TGTGCCAGCAGCCAAAGAACATCCTTGTACGAGCAGTACTTC
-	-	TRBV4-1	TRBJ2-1	CASSQHQGTASSYNEQFF	TGCGCCAGCAGCCAACACCAGGGAACAGCCAGCTCCTACAATGAGCAGTTCTTC
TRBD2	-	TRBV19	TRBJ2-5	CASSIATSVVETQYF	TGTGCCAGTAGTATTGCGACTAGCGTCGTGGAGACCCAGTACTTC
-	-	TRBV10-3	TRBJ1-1	CAISESGGEAFF	TGTGCCATCAGTGAGTCCGGAGGTGAAGCTTTCTTT
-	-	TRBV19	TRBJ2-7	CASSMGQGGAYEQYF	TGTGCCAGTAGTATGGGACAAGGAGGCGCCTACGAGCAGTACTTC
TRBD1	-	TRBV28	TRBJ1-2	CASRGQGPSTYGYTF	TGTGCCAGCAGAGGACAGGGTCCCTCTACCTATGGCTACACCTTC
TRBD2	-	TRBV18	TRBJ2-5	CASSLAGGPGETQYF	TGTGCCAGCTCACTAGCGGGAGGGCCCGGAGAGACCCAGTACTTC
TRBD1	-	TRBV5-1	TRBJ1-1	CASTLTGGGTEAFF	TGCGCCAGTACCCTCACAGGGGGAGGGACTGAAGCTTTCTTT
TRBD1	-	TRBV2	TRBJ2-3	CASPVGTASTDTQYF	TGTGCCAGCCCCGTAGGGACAGCTAGCACAGATACGCAGTATTTT
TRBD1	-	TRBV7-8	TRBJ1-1	CASSFPGQGRMVNTEAFF	TGTGCCAGCAGCTTCCCCGGACAGGGGAGGATGGTGAACACTGAAGCTTTCTTT
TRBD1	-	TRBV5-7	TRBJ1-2	CASSQKGTGGDKGRGYTF	TGTGCCAGCAGCCAGAAAGGGACAGGGGGCGACAAGGGGCGTGGCTACACCTTC
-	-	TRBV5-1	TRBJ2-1	CASSLLHTSYNEQFF	TGCGCCAGCAGCCTACTCCATACCTCCTACAATGAGCAGTTCTTC
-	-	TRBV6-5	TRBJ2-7	CASSYSGGSYEQYF	TGTGCCAGCAGTTACTCGGGGGGTTCCTACGAGCAGTACTTC
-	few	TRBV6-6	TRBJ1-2	CASNGQTGRGGYTF	TGTGCCAGCAACGGCCAAACTGGGCGTGGAGGCTACACCTTC
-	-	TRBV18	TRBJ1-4	CASSPKGDLETNEKLFF	TGTGCCAGCTCACCAAAGGGGGATCTAGAGACTAATGAAAAACTGTTTTTT
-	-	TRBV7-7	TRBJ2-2	CASSYNSGWDTGELFF	TGTGCCAGCAGTTACAACAGCGGTTGGGACACCGGGGAGCTGTTTTTT
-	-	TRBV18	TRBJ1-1	CASSTSRGNTEAFF	TGTGCCAGCTCAACTTCAAGGGGGAACACTGAAGCTTTCTTT
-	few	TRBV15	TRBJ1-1	CATSRDLGAEAFF	TGTGCCACCAGCAGAGACTTGGGAGCTGAAGCTTTCTTT
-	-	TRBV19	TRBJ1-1	CASKRQLNTEAFF	TGTGCCAGTAAAAGACAGTTGAACACTGAAGCTTTCTTT
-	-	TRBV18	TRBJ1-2	CASSSAYGYTF	TGTGCCAGCTCGAGCGCTTATGGCTACACCTTC
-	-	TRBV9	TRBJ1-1	CASSEGGETEAFF	TGTGCCAGCAGCGAGGGGGGGGAAACTGAAGCTTTCTTT
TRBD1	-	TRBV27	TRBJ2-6	CASRTIFEGASGANVLTF	TGTGCCAGCAGAACCATCTTTGAGGGGGCGTCTGGGGCCAACGTCCTGACTTTC